These 21 T cell receptor beta chains were all obtained from the same sample, sequenced in a study of Ad26.COV2.S vaccination and SARS-CoV-2 variants. Treatment noted: roughly 18 received Ad26.COV2.S at low or high dose, single or two shots; five or six received placebo; per-sample allocation not given. Following the first vaccine or placebo injection, samples were taken on day 63. Data came from immunoSEQ multiplex PCR; TCRdb stores just in-frame clones and leaves some out. The sample records roughly 320,000 clones, around 85% being singletons. Sequences were derived from peripheral blood, sampled in a trial of Ad26.COV2.S vaccine versus placebo. All receptors come from a person between 18 and 65 years old who received the Ad26.COV2.S COVID-19 vaccine or a placebo.

This rearrangement joins TRBV18 to TRBJ2-7; D ambiguous. V lost 3 bases and J lost 5, with 8 bases in between. Germline V gene sequence: CDR1 KGHSH, CDR2 LQKENI. The CDR3 runs 12 residues. DNA for the CDR3: TGTGCCAGCTCACCGGACGGCCACGAGCAGTACTTC. Amino acid sequence: CASSPDGHEQYF.

This clone appeared a single time. The J gene is TRBJ1-5, the V gene TRBV6-1; D is uncertain. Trimming stripped 2 bases from V and 5 bases from J, with 10 bases between. Germline V lookup: CDR1 MNHNS, CDR2 SASEGT. This CDR3 spans 14 amino acids. This chain's CDR3 is CASSEQAPYQPQHF. The CDR3 coding sequence is TGTGCCAGCAGTGAACAGGCACCCTATCAGCCCCAGCATTTT.

This clone was picked up one time. The DNA of the CDR3 is TGTGCCAGCAGCGTTTTAACCGGGACGAGCCACGGAGAGACCCAGTACTTC. Its protein product is CASSVLTGTSHGETQYF. The chain uses TRBV9 and TRBJ2-5; D assignment may be TRBD1 or TRBD2 (5 bases each). CDR3 length: 17 residues. The germline CDR1 and CDR2 sequences are SGDLS and YYNGEE. V lost 2 bases and J lost 4, with 21 bases in between. Complete variable domain (other parts from reference TRBV9 and TRBJ2-5): DSGVTQTPKHLITATGQRVTLRCSPRSGDLSVYWYQQSLDQGLQFLIQYYNGEERAKGNILERFSAQQFPDLHSELNLSSLELGDSALYFCASSVLTGTSHGETQYFGPGTRLLVL.

J is TRBJ2-3 and V is TRBV3-1 (or the pseudogene TRBV3-2); possibly TRBD2 for D (6 bases). Germline CDR1 LGHDT, CDR2 YNNKEL (reference sequence). CDR3 length: 14 amino acids. V dropped 3 bases and J dropped 6 bases, with 13 bases sitting between them. Here the CDR3 reads CASSHRGTTDTQYF. The CDR3, as DNA: TGTGCCAGCAGCCACCGGGGGACCACGGATACGCAGTATTTT.

The chain uses TRBV5-4 and TRBJ2-3; D is possibly TRBD1 (6 bases). Trimming removed 4 bases from V and 0 bases from J, with 12 bases in between. The CDR3 spans 15 residues. Germline CDR1 SGHNT, CDR2 YYREEE (reference sequence). The CDR3 here is CASSVGAVSTDTQYF. For the CDR3, the DNA is TGTGCCAGCAGCGTGGGGGCCGTGAGCACAGATACGCAGTATTTT.

This chain uses TRBV5-6 with TRBJ2-1, with 7 nucleotides matching TRBD2. Germline V gives CDR1 SGHDT, CDR2 YYEEEE. V lost 4 bases and J lost 7; bases outside the gene matches: 8. This CDR3 is 14 amino acids long. The CDR3 here is CASSPGPGRNEQFF. The CDR3 nucleotides are TGTGCCAGCAGCCCCGGTCCCGGGAGGAATGAGCAGTTCTTC.

J is TRBJ2-3 and V is TRBV9; perhaps TRBD1 as D (5 bases). This CDR3 has 13 residues. V shed 0 bases and J shed 4 bases, with 6 bases lying between them. Per the germline V gene, CDR1 is SGDLS and CDR2 is YYNGEE. CDR3 residues: CASSVGTSDTQYF. CDR3 DNA sequence: TGTGCCAGCAGCGTAGGGACATCAGATACGCAGTATTTT. Filled out from reference TRBV9 and TRBJ2-3, the complete variable domain reads DSGVTQTPKHLITATGQRVTLRCSPRSGDLSVYWYQQSLDQGLQFLIQYYNGEERAKGNILERFSAQQFPDLHSELNLSSLELGDSALYFCASSVGTSDTQYFGPGTRLTVL.

In its sample, this clone was seen a few times. The rearrangement links TRBV28 to TRBJ1-5, with D uncertain. CDR1 and CDR2 (germline): MDHEN, SYDVKM. The CDR3 is made up of 18 amino acids. V lost 2 bases to trimming and J lost 5 bases, with 22 bases between them. The CDR3 loop is CASSLNSRPDGKHQPQHF. The CDR3 DNA is TGTGCCAGCAGTTTAAATAGTCGTCCCGACGGCAAGCATCAGCCCCAGCATTTT.

V gene TRBV27 combines with J gene TRBJ1-6; tentatively, D is TRBD1 (5 bases). The V and J ends lost 7 bases and 8 bases respectively, with 12 bases between them. The CDR3 runs to 13 residues. Germline V CDR1 and CDR2: MNHEY, SMNVEV (reference sequence). The DNA for the CDR3 is TGTGCCAGCACCTCAGTGGGGGATTCACCCCTCCACTTT. The encoded protein is CASTSVGDSPLHF.

The gene calls are TRBV7-2 and TRBJ2-7; no clear D gene. The V and J ends lost 1 base and 10 bases respectively, with 11 bases between them. Germline V lookup: CDR1 SGHTA, CDR2 FQGNSA. This CDR3 region has 12 residues. The CDR3 spells CASSLEVRQQYF. The CDR3, as DNA: TGTGCCAGCAGCTTAGAAGTCCGACAACAGTACTTC.

As DNA, the CDR3 is TGCGCCAGCAGCTTGGTGGGGACTAGCGGGGGGGAAGAGACCCAGTACTTC. This codes for CASSLVGTSGGEETQYF. This chain links TRBV5-1 with TRBJ2-5; TRBD2 matches at 16 bases. The length of the CDR3 is 17 residues. Germline CDR1 and CDR2: SGHRS and YFSETQ. J lost 3 bases, V lost 0 bases, and 2 bases had no gene match. The full variable domain, with the rest looked up from reference TRBV5-1 and TRBJ2-5, is KAGVTQTPRYLIKTRGQQVTLSCSPISGHRSVSWYQQTPGQGLQFLFEYFSETQRNKGNFPGRFSGRQFSNSRSEMNVSTLELGDSALYLCASSLVGTSGGEETQYFGPGTRLLVL.

The chain links TRBV14 to TRBJ1-4, with 8 bases that match TRBD1. CDR1 and CDR2 from the germline V gene are SGHDN and FVKESK. The CDR3 covers 17 residues. J lost 3 bases, V lost 8 bases, and 14 bases had no gene match. This chain's CDR3 is CASSGQGPLESNEKLFF. The CDR3 DNA reads as TGTGCCAGCTCTGGACAGGGCCCCTTGGAGTCTAATGAAAAACTGTTTTTT.

The chain is built from TRBV29-1 and TRBJ2-7, with D perhaps matching TRBD1 (6 bases). The CDR3 is 12 residues long. Germline CDR1 reads SQVTM; CDR2 reads ANQGSEA. V lost 6 bases and J lost 3, with 12 bases in between. The CDR3 region is CSVATGYYEQYF. CDR3 sequence (DNA): TGCAGCGTAGCGACAGGATACTACGAGCAGTACTTC.

This clone has a handful of counts. The chain carries TRBV11-2 and TRBJ2-5, with D uncertain. Germline V gene sequence: CDR1 SGHAT, CDR2 FQNNGV. There are 14 residues in the CDR3. V lost 1 base to trimming and J lost 4 bases, with 10 bases between them. The CDR3 sequence is CASSLVRRPETQYF. The CDR3 DNA reads as TGTGCCAGCAGCTTAGTTCGCAGGCCAGAGACCCAGTACTTC.

The chain couples TRBV4-1 to TRBJ1-1; 7 bases are shared with TRBD1. Trimming removed 4 bases from V and 0 bases from J; junction bases left unmatched: 5. Germline-derived CDR1 and CDR2 are MGHRA and YSYEKL. The CDR3 runs to 15 residues. The CDR3 protein is CASSRRQGMNTEAFF. CDR3 nucleotides: TGCGCCAGCAGCCGGAGACAGGGCATGAACACTGAAGCTTTCTTT.

The chain joins TRBV2 to TRBJ2-1; 11 bases agree with TRBD2. J gave up 9 bases and V 8 bases, and 12 bases lay outside the gene matches. The CDR3 length is 15 residues. CDR1 is SNHLY, CDR2 FYNNEI, per germline. DNA for the CDR3: TGTGCCAGCCGGCTAGCGGGGGGCGCCTGGGGTGAGCAGTTCTTC. Amino acids: CASRLAGGAWGEQFF.

The rearrangement links TRBV19 to TRBJ1-6; 10 bases match TRBD1. The CDR3 is made up of 15 amino acids. Germline lookup yields CDR1 LNHDA and CDR2 SQIVND (reference sequence). V lost 7 bases, J lost 9 bases, and 9 bases stayed unmatched. CDR3 sequence reads: CASTGPTGGGSPLHF. The DNA for the CDR3 is TGTGCCAGTACCGGACCGACAGGGGGCGGTTCACCCCTCCACTTT.

V and J are TRBV5-1 and TRBJ1-6; 7 bases align to TRBD1. The length of the CDR3 is 13 residues. The ends lost 9 bases at V and 5 bases at J; junction bases unmatched: 5. CDR1 is SGHRS and CDR2 is YFSETQ in the germline V gene. The CDR3 sequence: CATRDRDNSPLHF. Written as DNA, the CDR3 is TGCGCCACCCGGGACAGAGATAATTCACCCCTCCACTTT.

The chain has TRBV30 and TRBJ1-1; TRBD1 matches 7 bases. In germline, CDR1 is GTSNPN, CDR2 SVGIG (reference sequence). The junction had 16 bases not matched to a gene; V was cut back by 4 bases and J by 5 bases. There are 16 residues in the CDR3. The CDR3 DNA is TGTGCCTGGATGTATCTCGGGGTGGGACAGCAGACTGAAGCTTTCTTT. Its translation is CAWMYLGVGQQTEAFF.

This chain connects TRBV6-1 to TRBJ1-1; D is unresolved. Between the trimmed V and J ends, which lost 2 bases and 11 bases, there was a span of 6 bases. The CDR3 runs 10 residues. Per germline, CDR1 MNHNS and CDR2 SASEGT. CDR3 nucleotide sequence: TGTGCCAGCAGTGAAAGGTGGGCTTTCTTT. It translates to CASSERWAFF.

A single count supports this clone. V and J are TRBV28 and TRBJ2-7; 7 bases agree with TRBD2. This CDR3 is built from 14 residues. J was trimmed by 1 base and V by 7 bases; bases with no gene match: 7. Germline V gene lookup returns CDR1 MDHEN and CDR2 SYDVKM. CDR3 amino acids: CASTSTSESYEQYF. Here the CDR3 DNA reads TGTGCCAGCACGTCCACTAGCGAGTCCTACGAGCAGTACTTC.